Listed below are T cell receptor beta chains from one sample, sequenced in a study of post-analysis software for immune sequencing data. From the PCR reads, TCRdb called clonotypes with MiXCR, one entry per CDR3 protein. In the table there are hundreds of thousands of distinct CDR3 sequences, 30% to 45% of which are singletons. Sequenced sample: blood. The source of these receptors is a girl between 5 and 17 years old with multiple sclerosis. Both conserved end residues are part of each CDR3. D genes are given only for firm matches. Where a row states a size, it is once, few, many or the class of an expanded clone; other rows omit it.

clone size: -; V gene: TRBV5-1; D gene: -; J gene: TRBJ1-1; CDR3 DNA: TGCGCCAGCAGCTTAGGAATTAACACTGAAGCTTTCTTT; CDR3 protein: CASSLGINTEAFF
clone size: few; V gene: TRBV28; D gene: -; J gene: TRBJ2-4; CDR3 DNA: TGTGCCAGCAGTTTCCCCGGGACAGCGGGTTCCACCCAGTACTTC; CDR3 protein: CASSFPGTAGSTQYF
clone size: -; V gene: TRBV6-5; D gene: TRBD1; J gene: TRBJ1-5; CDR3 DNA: TGTGCCAGCCGCGGCGGGACAGGGGGCCGGGAGCCCCAGCATTTT; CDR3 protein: CASRGGTGGREPQHF
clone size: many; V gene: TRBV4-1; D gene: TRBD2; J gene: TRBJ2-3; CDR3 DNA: TGCGCCAGCAGCCACCCCCGGGGACTAGCGCCCATATCGGATACGCAGTATTTT; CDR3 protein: CASSHPRGLAPISDTQYF
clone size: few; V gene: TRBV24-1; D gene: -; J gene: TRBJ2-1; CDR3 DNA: TGTGCCACCAGTGAGAGCCTCTGCCCTCTCTACAATGAGCAGTTCTTC; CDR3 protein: CATSESLCPLYNEQFF
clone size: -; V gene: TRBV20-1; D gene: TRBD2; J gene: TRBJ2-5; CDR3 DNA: TGCAGTGCTGTTAGCGGGAGTGGCTCGGAGACCCAGTACTTC; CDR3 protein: CSAVSGSGSETQYF
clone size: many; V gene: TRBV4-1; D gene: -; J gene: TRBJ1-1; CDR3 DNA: TGCGCCAGCAGCCACCCTGGACCCACTGAAGCTTTCTTT; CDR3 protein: CASSHPGPTEAFF
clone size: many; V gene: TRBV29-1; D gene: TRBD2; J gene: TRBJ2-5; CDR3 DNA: TGCAGCGTTGGGGCGGACCCGGGGGGAGAGACCCAGTACTTC; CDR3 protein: CSVGADPGGETQYF
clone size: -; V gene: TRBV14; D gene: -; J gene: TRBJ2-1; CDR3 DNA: TGTGCCGGCAGCCAAGTTGGTGGGAATGGGCAGTTCTTC; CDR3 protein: CAGSQVGGNGQFF
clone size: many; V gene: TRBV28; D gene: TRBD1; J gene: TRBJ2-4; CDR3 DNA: TGTGCCAGCAGTCCAGGGGACAGGGCGGGAGACATTCAGTACTTC; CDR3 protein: CASSPGDRAGDIQYF
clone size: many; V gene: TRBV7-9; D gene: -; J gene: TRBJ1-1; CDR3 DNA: TGTGCCAGCAGCTCTTCGTGGACTGAAGCTTTCTTT; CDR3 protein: CASSSSWTEAFF
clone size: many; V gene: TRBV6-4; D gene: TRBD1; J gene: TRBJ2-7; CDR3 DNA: TGTGCCAAGGACAGGTCCAACGAGCAGTACTTC; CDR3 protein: CAKDRSNEQYF
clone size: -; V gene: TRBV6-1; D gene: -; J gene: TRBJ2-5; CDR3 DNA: TGTGCCAGCACGGCGCAAGAGACCCAGTACTTC; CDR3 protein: CASTAQETQYF
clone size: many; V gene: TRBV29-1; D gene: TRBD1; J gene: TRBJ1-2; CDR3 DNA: TGCAGCGCACCGGGACAGGCCCCGGGGGACTATGGCTACACCTTC; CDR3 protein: CSAPGQAPGDYGYTF
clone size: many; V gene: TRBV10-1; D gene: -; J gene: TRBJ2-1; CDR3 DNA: TGCGCCAGCCCCCTTAGCCGTCCTAGATTCTCCTACAATGAGCAGTTCTTC; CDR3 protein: CASPLSRPRFSYNEQFF
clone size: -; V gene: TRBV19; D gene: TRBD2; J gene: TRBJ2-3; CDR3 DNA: TGTGCCAGTAGTAGTAGCGGGGGTGGCTCTACGCAGTATTTT; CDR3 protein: CASSSSGGGSTQYF
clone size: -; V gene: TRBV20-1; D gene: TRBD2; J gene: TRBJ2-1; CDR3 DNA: TGCAGTGCTAATTTCGGGGGGGGGCAGTTCTTC; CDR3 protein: CSANFGGGQFF
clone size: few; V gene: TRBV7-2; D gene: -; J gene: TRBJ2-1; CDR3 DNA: TGTGCCAGCAGCCCGGGGGTCAGCTCCTACAATGAGCAGTTCTTC; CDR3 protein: CASSPGVSSYNEQFF
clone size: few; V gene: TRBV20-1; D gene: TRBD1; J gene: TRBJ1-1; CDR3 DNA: TGCAGTGCTCAAGGACAGGGGGACACTGAAGCTTTCTTT; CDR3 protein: CSAQGQGDTEAFF